What follows are 21 T cell receptor beta chains derived from one specimen sequenced in a study of T cell responses to AZD1222 COVID-19 vaccine. Profiled with immunoSEQ multiplex PCR; TCRdb holds only in-frame clones, not every one. This table holds approximately 27,000 clones, under 90% found once. The source material was peripheral blood, sampled on day 0 of AZD1222 vaccination. Receptor source: an adult in good health.

Relative to its sample, this clone is medium-sized (0.01 to 0.1%). The sample contains more than one DNA sequence encoding this CDR3. The chain joins TRBV5-5 to TRBJ1-2, with a tentative D call TRBD1 (6 bases). Germline values: CDR1 SGHKS, CDR2 YYEKEE (reference sequence). The CDR3 has 13 residues. V shed 4 bases and J shed 4 bases, with 11 bases lying between them. The CDR3, as DNA: TGTGCCAGCAGCGAGGACAGTGTCTATGGCTACACCTTC. Amino acids: CASSEDSVYGYTF.

V and J are TRBV4-1 and TRBJ2-1; 9 nucleotides line up with TRBD1. Trimming took 3 bases from V and 5 from J; bases not matched to a gene: 8. The CDR3 is 16 amino acids. The V gene's germline CDR1 is MGHRA and CDR2 YSYEKL. This CDR3 is CASSHPDRGGNNEQFF. CDR3 nucleotide sequence: TGCGCCAGCAGCCACCCGGACAGGGGAGGAAACAATGAGCAGTTCTTC.

A single count supports this clone. The J gene is TRBJ2-1, the V gene TRBV5-1; TRBD2 matches 9 bases. CDR3 length: 14 residues. With 0 bases clipped from V and 7 bases from J, the junction kept 2 bases outside the gene matches. Germline CDR1 and CDR2: SGHRS and YFSETQ. The CDR3 spells CASSLVAGANEQFF. The CDR3 DNA sequence: TGCGCCAGCAGCTTGGTAGCGGGAGCAAATGAGCAGTTCTTC.

The chain joins TRBV28 to TRBJ1-4; the match to TRBD1 covers 9 bases. J gave up 5 bases and V 8 bases, and 9 bases lay outside the gene matches. This CDR3 spans 15 amino acids. Looked up from germline, CDR1 is MDHEN and CDR2 is SYDVKM. The CDR3 DNA reads TGTGCCAGCTCCCTTTCGGGGACAGGGAATGAAAAACTGTTTTTT. Its translation: CASSLSGTGNEKLFF.

The chain joins TRBV11-2 to TRBJ2-7, with D unresolved. V lost 4 bases to trimming and J lost 5 bases, with 21 bases between them. Germline CDR1 SGHAT, CDR2 FQNNGV. The CDR3 has 16 amino acids. In nucleotides, the CDR3 is TGTGCCAGCAGCTATTCCCGGGCCTCCCCGAAAGACGAGCAGTACTTC. Protein: CASSYSRASPKDEQYF.

This clone was picked up one time. The genes are TRBV20-1 and TRBJ1-5; a possible D gene is TRBD1 (6 bases). From germline, CDR1 is DFQATT and CDR2 SNEGSKA (reference sequence). CDR3 length: 15 residues. Trimming pared 3 bases from V and 2 bases from J, leaving 14 bases between. CDR3 loop: CSASQGYWGNQPQHF. CDR3 nucleotide sequence: TGCAGTGCTAGTCAGGGGTATTGGGGCAATCAGCCCCAGCATTTT.

V usage is TRBV6-5 and J usage is TRBJ1-5; D is ambiguous. Germline lookup yields CDR1 MNHEY and CDR2 SVGAGI. This CDR3 is 15 amino acids long. Deletions cut 2 bases from V and 6 bases from J, with 14 bases between. In DNA, the CDR3 is TGTGCCAGCAGTTACGAGGGAGGTGGATTTCAGCCCCAGCATTTT. It is translated as CASSYEGGGFQPQHF.

This clone was detected only a few times. The genes are TRBV7-2 and TRBJ1-2; D gene unclear. The length of the CDR3 is 16 residues. The V and J ends lost 5 bases and 1 base respectively, with 17 bases between them. Germline V gene sequence: CDR1 SGHTA, CDR2 FQGNSA. DNA for the CDR3: TGTGCCAGCAGCCCCACGTCGAGGGTTTATAACTATGGCTACACCTTC. Encoded protein: CASSPTSRVYNYGYTF.

This clone was observed a single time. The rearrangement joins TRBV10-3 to TRBJ1-1, with D perhaps TRBD1 (6 bases). Germline lookup yields CDR1 ENHRY and CDR2 SYGVKD. CDR3 size: 14 residues. V was shortened by 0 bases and J by 9 bases, with 14 bases between the two germline ends. DNA for the CDR3: TGTGCCATCAGTGAGTCGTTTATGGGGGCCCAAGCTTTCTTT. This codes for CAISESFMGAQAFF.

The genes are TRBV7-8 and TRBJ2-5; a possible D gene is TRBD1 (6 bases). This CDR3 has 14 residues. Germline loops: CDR1 SGHVS, CDR2 FQNEAQ. Deletions cut 6 bases from V and 4 bases from J, with 15 bases between. In DNA, the CDR3 is TGTGCCAGCAGTTCAGGGGATGTGGGAGAGACCCAGTACTTC. Protein: CASSSGDVGETQYF.

The chain links TRBV7-2 to TRBJ2-4; 8 nucleotides line up with TRBD2. Germline CDR1 and CDR2: SGHTA and FQGNSA. This CDR3 has 17 amino acids. V was clipped by 4 bases and J by 0 bases; unmatched bases: 8. CDR3 protein: CASSSPMAGGAKNIQYF. In DNA, the CDR3 is TGTGCCAGCAGCTCGCCGATGGCGGGAGGAGCCAAAAACATTCAGTACTTC.

V is TRBV11-2 and J is TRBJ1-3; tentative D call: TRBD1 (6 bases). Germline loops: CDR1 SGHAT, CDR2 FQNNGV. Trimming removed 6 bases at V and 10 bases at J, with 16 bases between. The CDR3 sequence is 13 residues long. CDR3 sequence reads: CASRERTAMTIYF. The CDR3 DNA reads as TGTGCCAGCAGAGAGAGGACAGCAATGACCATATATTTT.

This clone was detected only once. The rearrangement joins TRBV27 to TRBJ2-7; 7 bases are a match to TRBD1. CDR3 size: 15 residues. Germline V gene data show CDR1 as MNHEY and CDR2 as SMNVEV (reference sequence). V lost 5 bases and J lost 5; bases outside the gene matches: 12. This chain's CDR3 is CASSPGTDSSHEQYF. The CDR3 coding sequence is TGTGCCAGCAGTCCCGGGACAGATAGTAGTCACGAGCAGTACTTC.

The V and J genes are TRBV5-1 and TRBJ2-7, with 8 bases identical to TRBD1. The V and J ends lost 4 bases and 4 bases, in that order; junction bases with no gene match: 7. The CDR3 contains 14 residues. Germline V lookup: CDR1 SGHRS, CDR2 YFSETQ. Here the CDR3 DNA reads TGCGCCAGCAGCAACGACAGGGGCCCGTACGAGCAGTACTTC. Its protein is CASSNDRGPYEQYF.

The CDR3 DNA sequence: TGTGCCACTAAAACCGGGACTAGCGACGAGCAGTACTTC. It translates to CATKTGTSDEQYF. The V and J genes are TRBV10-3 and TRBJ2-7, with 10 nucleotides matching TRBD2. Germline trimming cut 10 bases from V and 5 bases from J; bases unmatched to any gene: 8. Germline V CDR1 and CDR2: ENHRY, SYGVKD. This CDR3 comprises 13 residues.

The rearrangement uses TRBV5-6 and TRBJ2-1; tentative D call: TRBD2 (6 bases). CDR3 size: 16 residues. Germline CDR1 SGHDT, CDR2 YYEEEE. The germline V and J ends were trimmed by 4 bases and 3 bases, with 17 bases remaining between them. CDR3 in DNA: TGTGCCAGCAGCAACGTCCTAGCGAGTGGCTACAATGAGCAGTTCTTC. Protein product: CASSNVLASGYNEQFF.

The chain carries TRBV27 and TRBJ1-2; 12 nucleotides align to TRBD1. J lost 8 bases, V lost 6 bases, and 7 bases had no gene match. The CDR3 sequence is 14 residues long. Germline V gene sequence: CDR1 MNHEY, CDR2 SMNVEV (reference sequence). DNA of the CDR3: TGTGCCAGCAGCCCGGGACAGGGGGCACGGGGCTACACCTTC. Its protein product is CASSPGQGARGYTF.

This clone is a singleton in its sample. This chain joins TRBV28 and TRBJ2-2; TRBD2 aligns across 11 bases. From germline, CDR1 is MDHEN and CDR2 SYDVKM. V lost 5 bases, J lost 6 bases, and 17 bases stayed unmatched. The CDR3 contains 19 residues. The CDR3 is CASSVLLTSGSGVAGELFF. CDR3 DNA sequence: TGTGCCAGCAGTGTCCTCCTAACTAGCGGGAGTGGAGTTGCCGGGGAGCTGTTTTTT.

The V gene is TRBV4-3, the J gene TRBJ2-2; maybe TRBD1 (6 bases). Deletions cut 4 bases from V and 6 bases from J, with 12 bases between. The CDR3 is made up of 14 amino acids. Germline assignment: CDR1 LGHNA and CDR2 YSLEER. The CDR3 loop is CASSRTGTAGELFF. CDR3 coding DNA: TGCGCCAGCAGCCGTACAGGGACCGCCGGGGAGCTGTTTTTT.

The gene calls are TRBV7-9 and TRBJ1-1; weak D call: TRBD1 (6 bases). Per germline, CDR1 SEHNR and CDR2 FQNEAQ (reference sequence). The CDR3 runs to 15 residues. V gave up 0 bases and J gave up 4 bases, with 12 bases separating them. The CDR3 sequence is CASSLAPGAVTEAFF. DNA for the CDR3: TGTGCCAGCAGCTTAGCGCCGGGGGCGGTCACTGAAGCTTTCTTT.

The rearrangement joins TRBV15 to TRBJ1-4, with D possibly matching TRBD1 (5 bases). Germline assignment: CDR1 LNHNV and CDR2 YYDKDF (reference sequence). Trimming cost V 2 bases and J 6 bases, with 10 bases left between them. The CDR3 sequence is 14 residues long. DNA for the CDR3: TGTGCCACCAGCAGACAGGGTTGGGATGAAAAACTGTTTTTT. It translates to CATSRQGWDEKLFF.